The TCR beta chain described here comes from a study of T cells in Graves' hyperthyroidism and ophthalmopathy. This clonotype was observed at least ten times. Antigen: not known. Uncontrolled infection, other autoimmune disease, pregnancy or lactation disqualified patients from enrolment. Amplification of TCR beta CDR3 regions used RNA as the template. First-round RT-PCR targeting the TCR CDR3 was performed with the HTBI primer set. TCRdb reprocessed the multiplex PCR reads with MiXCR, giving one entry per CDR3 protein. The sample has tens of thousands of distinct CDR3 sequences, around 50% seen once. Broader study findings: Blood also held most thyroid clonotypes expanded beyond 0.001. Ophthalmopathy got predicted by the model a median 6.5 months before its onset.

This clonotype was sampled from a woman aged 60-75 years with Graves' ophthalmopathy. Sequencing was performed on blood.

The CDR3 coding sequence is TGTGCCAGCAGTTACATTGGGGCCGGGGCCAACGTCCTGACTTTC. Protein product: CASSYIGAGANVLTF. This chain connects TRBV6-6 to TRBJ2-6, with a weak D call TRBD1 (5 bases). This CDR3 contains 15 residues. Germline V lookup: CDR1 MNHNY, CDR2 SVGAGI (reference sequence). Trimming cost V 2 bases and J 4 bases, with 9 bases left between them.